Below are 27 T cell receptor beta chains sequenced from a single sample in a study of blood T cells in healthy people across ages. The authors ran a second PCR of about 7 to 12 cycles using a sample-barcoded 5' primer and a J-beta primer mix. Each CDR3 protein is one row after TCRdb ran MiXCR on the 5' RACE reads. The repertoire consists of some 1.4 million distinct CDR3 sequences, with roughly 40% occurring once and the leading ten covering 7% to 9%. Sequencing was performed on blood. Receptors originate from a woman aged 18-29 years in good health.

Concerning this clonotype itself: An end of the junction differs from the germline gene, which may be a read error. The rearrangement links TRBV12-3 or TRBV12-4 to TRBJ2-7, with D perhaps TRBD1 or TRBD2 (5 bases each). This CDR3 is 15 amino acids long. In DNA, the CDR3 is TGTGCCAGCAGTAGGGGACGGGGTGGCCCCTACGGGCAGTACTTC. It codes for CASSRGRGGPYGQYF.

The rearrangement joins TRBV28 to TRBJ1-5, with TRBD1 as a possible D gene (5 bases). Looked up from germline, CDR1 is MDHEN and CDR2 is SYDVKM. V dropped 6 bases and J dropped 5 bases, with 17 bases sitting between them. CDR3 length: 15 amino acids. This CDR3 reads CASSKRAWGDQPQHF. In DNA form, the CDR3 reads TGTGCCAGCAGCAAGAGGGCATGGGGGGATCAGCCCCAGCATTTT.

The J gene is TRBJ1-2, the V gene TRBV6-6; TRBD1 aligns across 7 bases. The CDR3 spans 14 residues. Per germline, CDR1 MNHNY and CDR2 SVGAGI (reference sequence). V lost 5 bases and J lost 4; bases outside the gene matches: 7. CDR3: CASSRDSVSYGYTF. The CDR3 region has the DNA TGTGCCAGCAGTCGGGACAGCGTCTCCTATGGCTACACCTTC.

In its sample, this clonotype was seen a few times. V usage is TRBV15 and J usage is TRBJ2-3; D gene unclear. The CDR3 covers 15 residues. Trimming took 2 bases from V and 1 from J, leaving 10 bases between them. Germline-derived CDR1 and CDR2 are LNHNV and YYDKDF (reference sequence). The CDR3 reads CATSRQAIGTDTQYF. CDR3 nucleotides: TGTGCCACCAGCAGACAAGCGATTGGCACAGATACGCAGTATTTT.

This clonotype was counted only a few times. The chain combines TRBV9 with TRBJ2-5, with D perhaps TRBD2 (6 bases). From germline, CDR1 is SGDLS and CDR2 YYNGEE. The V end lost 3 bases, the J end lost 4 bases, and 10 bases lay between the germline ends. The CDR3 loop spans 13 amino acids. CDR3 residues: CASSGRAGETQYF. The DNA of the CDR3 is TGTGCCAGCAGCGGGAGGGCAGGAGAGACCCAGTACTTC.

The DNA of the CDR3 is TGTGCCACCAGCAGCCTAGGGGCAGCCAACAATGAGCAGTTCTTC. Residues: CATSSLGAANNEQFF. The V gene is TRBV15, the J gene TRBJ2-1, with D maybe TRBD1 (5 bases). Trimming stripped 3 bases from V and 5 bases from J, with 14 bases between. Germline CDR1 is LNHNV and CDR2 is YYDKDF (reference sequence). This CDR3 contains 15 residues.

J is TRBJ2-1 and V is TRBV7-9; TRBD2 aligns across 7 bases. This CDR3 contains 15 residues. Trimming removed 2 bases from V and 3 bases from J; junction bases left unmatched: 4. CDR1 SEHNR and CDR2 FQNEAQ come from the germline V gene (reference sequence). The CDR3 here is CASSLLAVLYNEQFF. The CDR3 coding sequence is TGTGCCAGCAGCTTACTAGCGGTACTCTACAATGAGCAGTTCTTC.

In this sample, this clonotype turned up once. The chain combines TRBV6-2 or TRBV6-3 with TRBJ2-3, with D unclear. Trimming cost V 2 bases and J 0 bases, with 9 bases left between them. The CDR3 length is 15 residues. The germline CDR1 and CDR2 sequences are MNHEY and SVGEGT. CDR3 bases: TGTGCCAGCAGTTACGAGTCCACTAGCACAGATACGCAGTATTTT. This translates into CASSYESTSTDTQYF.

In this sample, this clonotype turned up once. The J gene is TRBJ2-1, the V gene TRBV12-3 or TRBV12-4; D perhaps matches TRBD2 (7 bases). Trimming removed 7 bases from V and 4 bases from J, with 17 bases in between. The CDR3 has 15 amino acids. The CDR3 sequence is CASTPLRGAYNEQFF. The CDR3, as DNA: TGTGCCAGCACCCCTTTACGGGGGGCGTACAATGAGCAGTTCTTC.

In its sample, this clonotype was seen a few times. This chain joins TRBV3-1 and TRBJ2-7; TRBD2 aligns across 12 bases. With 3 bases clipped from V and 0 bases from J, the junction kept 6 bases outside the gene matches. Germline assignment: CDR1 LGHDT and CDR2 YNNKEL (reference sequence). This CDR3 comprises 17 residues. CDR3 in DNA: TGTGCCAGCAGCCATGATGGACTAGCGGGGAGCTCCTACGAGCAGTACTTC. Residues: CASSHDGLAGSSYEQYF.

This clonotype was observed a few times. The J gene is TRBJ2-1, the V gene TRBV4-1; either TRBD1 or TRBD2 may supply D (6 bases each). CDR1 is MGHRA, CDR2 YSYEKL, per germline. V was clipped by 3 bases and J by 9 bases, with 18 bases between them. This CDR3 contains 15 residues. The CDR3 DNA reads TGCGCCAGCAGCCATCCAGGGGCTAGCGCAGGTGAGCAGTTCTTC. Translating gives CASSHPGASAGEQFF.

V and J are TRBV2 and TRBJ1-4; no clear D. The germline CDR1 and CDR2 sequences are SNHLY and FYNNEI. This CDR3 is built from 15 residues. V was shortened by 3 bases and J by 2 bases, with 10 bases between the two germline ends. The CDR3 sequence: CASSEGKATNEKLFF. DNA for the CDR3: TGTGCCAGCAGTGAGGGAAAGGCGACTAATGAAAAACTGTTTTTT.

This chain connects TRBV2 to TRBJ2-2; TRBD2 matches at 10 bases. Losses at the gene ends were 4 bases for V and 6 bases for J; bases not matched to a gene: 8. CDR3 size: 16 residues. Looked up from germline, CDR1 is SNHLY and CDR2 is FYNNEI. The CDR3 sequence: CASSGSAGGLSGELFF. The CDR3 bases are TGTGCCAGCAGTGGGTCAGCGGGGGGGCTATCCGGGGAGCTGTTTTTT.

The chain links TRBV6-1 to TRBJ2-7; a weak D match, TRBD1 (7 bases). The CDR3 extends over 13 amino acids. Per germline, CDR1 MNHNS and CDR2 SASEGT. V was trimmed by 10 bases and J by 3 bases, leaving 16 bases between them. CDR3 sequence: CATRGVDIYEQYF. The CDR3 DNA sequence: TGTGCCACCAGGGGGGTGGATATCTACGAGCAGTACTTC.

The chain uses TRBV5-5 and TRBJ2-7, with D unclear. The CDR3 extends over 13 amino acids. The germline V gene encodes CDR1 SGHKS and CDR2 YYEKEE (reference sequence). The ends were cut back, 3 bases at V and 0 bases at J, with 7 bases in the middle. The CDR3 DNA reads as TGTGCCAGCAGCTCGGTCCCCTCCTACGAGCAGTACTTC. Its translation: CASSSVPSYEQYF.

The V and J genes are TRBV6-1 and TRBJ1-5; weak D call: TRBD1 (6 bases). Trimming stripped 0 bases from V and 5 bases from J, with 14 bases between. The CDR3 is 16 amino acids. CDR1 and CDR2 (germline): MNHNS, SASEGT. The CDR3 region is CASSEAAGATDQPQHF. CDR3 bases: TGTGCCAGCAGTGAAGCGGCGGGGGCTACGGATCAGCCCCAGCATTTT.

V usage is TRBV12-3 or TRBV12-4 and J usage is TRBJ2-3; tentatively, D is TRBD1 or TRBD2 (5 bases each). V was shortened by 6 bases and J by 4 bases, with 11 bases between the two germline ends. The CDR3 has 13 residues. The chain's CDR3 is CASRSGAADTQYF. CDR3 DNA: TGTGCCAGCAGATCCGGGGCCGCAGATACGCAGTATTTT.

J is TRBJ1-1 and V is TRBV14, with D hard to call. The CDR3 runs 11 residues. Germline loops: CDR1 SGHDN, CDR2 FVKESK. Trimming stripped 2 bases from V and 6 bases from J, with 4 bases between. CDR3 bases: TGTGCCAGCAGCCAACTGTCTGAAGCTTTCTTT. This encodes CASSQLSEAFF.

V usage is TRBV7-9 and J usage is TRBJ1-2; D unclear. With 11 bases removed from V and 0 bases from J, the gap between germline ends came to 7 bases. Germline CDR1 is SEHNR and CDR2 is FQNEAQ (reference sequence). The CDR3 has 11 residues. The CDR3 spells CAAGTNYGYTF. The CDR3 nucleotides are TGTGCCGCTGGAACTAACTATGGCTACACCTTC.

A few counts support this clonotype. The V and J genes are TRBV25-1 and TRBJ2-1; 10 nucleotides line up with TRBD2. In germline, CDR1 is MGHDK, CDR2 SYGVNS. Losses at the gene ends were 0 bases for V and 9 bases for J; bases not matched to a gene: 14. This CDR3 contains 18 residues. The CDR3 spells CASSEYFPQSGRVSEQFF. The CDR3 coding sequence is TGTGCCAGCAGTGAATATTTTCCGCAGAGCGGGAGGGTTAGTGAGCAGTTCTTC.

V gene TRBV11-2 combines with J gene TRBJ2-7; D remains ambiguous. In germline, CDR1 is SGHAT, CDR2 FQNNGV. The CDR3 covers 14 residues. The V end lost 1 base, the J end lost 6 bases, and 13 bases lay between the germline ends. CDR3 sequence reads: CASSLAYGVGEQYF. CDR3 coding DNA: TGTGCCAGCAGCTTAGCATATGGGGTGGGCGAGCAGTACTTC.

This clonotype was observed a few times. The rearrangement uses TRBV20-1 and TRBJ2-2; the D is unclear. The CDR3 loop spans 14 amino acids. Per the germline V gene, CDR1 is DFQATT and CDR2 is SNEGSKA (reference sequence). The V end lost 6 bases, the J end lost 0 bases, and 11 bases lay between the germline ends. The chain's CDR3 is CSAGQGPNTGELFF. As DNA, the CDR3 is TGCAGTGCGGGTCAAGGACCGAACACCGGGGAGCTGTTTTTT.

A word on this clonotype: The junction departs from germline at one end; a sequencing error may be responsible. This chain links TRBV10-3 with TRBJ2-1; maybe TRBD2 (6 bases). Per the germline V gene, CDR1 is ENHRY and CDR2 is SYGVKD. This CDR3 region has 13 residues. The CDR3 DNA reads TGTGTCATCGGGGGTTCCTCCTACAATGAGCAGTTCTTC. It specifies CVIGGSSYNEQFF.

The chain is built from TRBV10-3 and TRBJ1-1; D is perhaps TRBD1 (5 bases). The germline V gene has CDR1 ENHRY and CDR2 SYGVKD. Trimming took off 6 bases at V and 5 bases at J, with 13 bases between the two ends. This CDR3 contains 13 residues. CDR3 loop: CAISADRGTEAFF. The CDR3 region has the DNA TGTGCCATCAGCGCGGATCGGGGGACTGAAGCTTTCTTT.

This clonotype was observed a handful of times. The V call is TRBV6-5, the J call TRBJ2-7; the match to TRBD2 covers 8 bases. CDR3 length: 15 residues. J was trimmed by 2 bases and V by 5 bases; bases with no gene match: 8. In germline, CDR1 is MNHEY, CDR2 SVGAGI. This CDR3 reads CASSRQTSGAYEQYF. CDR3 in DNA: TGTGCCAGCAGTAGACAAACTAGCGGAGCCTACGAGCAGTACTTC.

The rearrangement joins TRBV10-2 to TRBJ1-5; 9 nucleotides agree with TRBD1. The CDR3 sequence is 12 residues long. The germline CDR1 and CDR2 sequences are WSHSY and SAAADI. The V and J ends lost 10 bases and 8 bases, in that order; junction bases with no gene match: 6. CDR3 in DNA: TGCGCCACACGGACAGGGGCGAAGCCCCAGCATTTT. Translating it yields CATRTGAKPQHF.

This clonotype was found a few times. The V gene is TRBV7-8, the J gene TRBJ1-2; a weak D match, TRBD1 (6 bases). The CDR3 spans 14 residues. Germline CDR1 reads SGHVS; CDR2 reads FQNEAQ. Trimming took off 5 bases at V and 7 bases at J, with 17 bases between the two ends. As DNA, the CDR3 is TGTGCCAGCAGCCCCGGGACATGGAGTGGTGGCTACACCTTC. This translates into CASSPGTWSGGYTF.